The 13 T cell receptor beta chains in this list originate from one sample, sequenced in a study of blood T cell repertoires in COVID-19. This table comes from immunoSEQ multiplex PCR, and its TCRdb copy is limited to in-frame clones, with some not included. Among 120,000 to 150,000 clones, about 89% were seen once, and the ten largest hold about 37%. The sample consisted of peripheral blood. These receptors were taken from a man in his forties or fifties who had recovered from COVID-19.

In DNA form, the CDR3 reads TGTGCCAGCAGCTTAGTTCCGGACAGAACTAACACTGAAGCTTTCTTT. Amino acid sequence: CASSLVPDRTNTEAFF. The V gene is TRBV11-2, the J gene TRBJ1-1; D is perhaps TRBD1 (6 bases). CDR3 size: 16 residues. Trimming took off 1 base at V and 2 bases at J, with 14 bases between the two ends. CDR1 and CDR2 (germline): SGHAT, FQNNGV.

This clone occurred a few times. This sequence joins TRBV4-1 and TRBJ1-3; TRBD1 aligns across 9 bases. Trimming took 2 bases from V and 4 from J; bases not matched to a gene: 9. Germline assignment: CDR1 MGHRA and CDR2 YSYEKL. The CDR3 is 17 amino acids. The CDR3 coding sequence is TGCGCCAGCAGCCAATCTGTGGGACAGGGATCCGGAAACACCATATATTTT. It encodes CASSQSVGQGSGNTIYF.

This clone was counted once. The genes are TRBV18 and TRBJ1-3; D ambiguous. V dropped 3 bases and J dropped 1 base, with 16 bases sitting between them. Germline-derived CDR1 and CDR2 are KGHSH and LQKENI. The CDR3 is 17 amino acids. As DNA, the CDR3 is TGTGCCAGCTCACCGCCGGGAAAAACGGGGTCTGGAAACACCATATATTTT. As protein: CASSPPGKTGSGNTIYF. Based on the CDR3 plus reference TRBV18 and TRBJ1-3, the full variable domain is NAGVMQNPRHLVRRRGQEARLRCSPMKGHSHVYWYRQLPEEGLKFMVYLQKENIIDESGMPKERFSAEFPKEGPSILRIQQVVRGDSAAYFCASSPPGKTGSGNTIYFGEGSWLTVV.

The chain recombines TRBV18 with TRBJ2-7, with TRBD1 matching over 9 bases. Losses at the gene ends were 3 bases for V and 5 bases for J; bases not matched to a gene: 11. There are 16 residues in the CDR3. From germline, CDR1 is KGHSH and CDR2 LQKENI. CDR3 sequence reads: CASSPFWGDRENEQYF. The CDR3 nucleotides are TGTGCCAGCTCACCCTTTTGGGGGGACAGGGAAAACGAGCAGTACTTC.

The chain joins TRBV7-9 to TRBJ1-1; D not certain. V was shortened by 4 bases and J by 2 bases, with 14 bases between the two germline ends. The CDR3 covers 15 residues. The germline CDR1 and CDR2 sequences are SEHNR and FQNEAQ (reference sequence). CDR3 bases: TGTGCCAGCAGCTCCCGACGGGGAAGAAACACTGAAGCTTTCTTT. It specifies CASSSRRGRNTEAFF. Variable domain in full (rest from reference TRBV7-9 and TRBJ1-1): DTGVSQNPRHKITKRGQNVTFRCDPISEHNRLYWYRQTLGQGPEFLTYFQNEAQLEKSRLLSDRFSAERPKGSFSTLEIQRTEQGDSAMYLCASSSRRGRNTEAFFGQGTRLTVV.

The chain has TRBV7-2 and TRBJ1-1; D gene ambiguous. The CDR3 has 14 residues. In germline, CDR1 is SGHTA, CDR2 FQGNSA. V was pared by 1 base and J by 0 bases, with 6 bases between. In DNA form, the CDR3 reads TGTGCCAGCAGCTTAGTTATAGTGAACACTGAAGCTTTCTTT. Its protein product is CASSLVIVNTEAFF.

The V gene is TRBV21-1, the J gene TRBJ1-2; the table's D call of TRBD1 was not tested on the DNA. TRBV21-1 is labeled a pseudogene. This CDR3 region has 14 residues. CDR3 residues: CASSKNRDNYGYTF. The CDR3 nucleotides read TGTGCCAGCAGCAAAAACAGGGATAACTATGGCTACACCTTC.

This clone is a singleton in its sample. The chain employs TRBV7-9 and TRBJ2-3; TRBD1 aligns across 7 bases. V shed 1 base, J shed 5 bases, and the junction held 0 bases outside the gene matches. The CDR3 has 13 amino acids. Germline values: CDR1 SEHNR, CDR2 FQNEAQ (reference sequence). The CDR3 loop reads CASSLGQGDTQYF. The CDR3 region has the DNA TGTGCCAGCAGCTTAGGACAGGGAGATACGCAGTATTTT. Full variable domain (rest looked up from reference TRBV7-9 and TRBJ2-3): DTGVSQNPRHKITKRGQNVTFRCDPISEHNRLYWYRQTLGQGPEFLTYFQNEAQLEKSRLLSDRFSAERPKGSFSTLEIQRTEQGDSAMYLCASSLGQGDTQYFGPGTRLTVL.

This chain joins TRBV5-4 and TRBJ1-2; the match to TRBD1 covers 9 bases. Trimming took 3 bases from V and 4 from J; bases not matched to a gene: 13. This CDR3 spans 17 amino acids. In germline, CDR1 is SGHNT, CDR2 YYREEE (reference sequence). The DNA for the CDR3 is TGTGCCAGCAGCTCCCGGGACAGGGACCAAGGGGTCTATGGCTACACCTTC. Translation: CASSSRDRDQGVYGYTF.

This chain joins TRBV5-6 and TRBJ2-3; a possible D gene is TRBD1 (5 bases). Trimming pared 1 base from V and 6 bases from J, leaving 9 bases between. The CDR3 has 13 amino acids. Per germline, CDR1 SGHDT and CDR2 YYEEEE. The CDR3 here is CASSLKGVDTQYF. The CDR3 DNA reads TGTGCCAGCAGCTTGAAAGGGGTCGATACGCAGTATTTT.

The CDR3 protein is CASSPVLENYGYTF. The CDR3 DNA reads as TGCGCCAGCAGCCCGGTCCTAGAAAACTATGGCTACACCTTC. The chain uses TRBV4-3 and TRBJ1-2; D uncertain. The CDR3 totals 14 residues. Per germline, CDR1 LGHNA and CDR2 YSLEER. The V end was cut by 4 bases, the J end by 2 bases, with 11 bases between.

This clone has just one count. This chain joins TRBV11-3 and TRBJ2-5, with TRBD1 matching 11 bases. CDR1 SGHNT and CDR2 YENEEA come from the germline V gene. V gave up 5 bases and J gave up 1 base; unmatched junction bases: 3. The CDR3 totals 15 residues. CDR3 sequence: CASSPGTGGQETQYF. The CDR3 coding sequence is TGTGCCAGCAGCCCAGGGACAGGGGGCCAAGAGACCCAGTACTTC.

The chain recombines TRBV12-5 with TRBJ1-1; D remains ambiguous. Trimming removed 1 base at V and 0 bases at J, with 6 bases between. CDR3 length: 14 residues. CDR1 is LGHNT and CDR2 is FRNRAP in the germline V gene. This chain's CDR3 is CASGLGGVNTEAFF. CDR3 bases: TGTGCTAGTGGTTTGGGCGGTGTGAACACTGAAGCTTTCTTT.